This is a list of T cell receptor beta chains from one sample in a study of cytomegalovirus exposure and HLA in healthy donors. Sequencing used immunoSEQ multiplex PCR; TCRdb keeps in-frame clones, though not all of them. The profile shows roughly 110,000 clones, 81% of them singletons. Sequenced material: PBMCs. The receptors come from a young man in good health and CMV-seronegative. The CDR3 runs from the conserved cysteine through the conserved F or W. Fields, in order: CDR3 protein, CDR3 DNA, D gene, V gene, clone size, J gene. D genes are given only for firm matches. The listing skips clone size in some rows; elsewhere it reads once, few, many or a size class.

CDR3: CAWSGARTYEQYF; DNA: TGTGCCTGGAGTGGAGCCAGGACATACGAGCAGTACTTC; D: -; V: TRBV30; size: -; J: TRBJ2-7
CDR3: CASSQYAGAGGQFF; DNA: TGTGCCAGCAGCCAATATGCAGGAGCGGGGGGGCAGTTCTTC; D: TRBD2; V: TRBV14; size: -; J: TRBJ2-1
CDR3: CSVGPGGGHNEQFF; DNA: TGCAGCGTTGGGCCCGGGGGGGGCCACAATGAGCAGTTCTTC; D: TRBD2; V: TRBV29-1; size: -; J: TRBJ2-1
CDR3: CASTHGGTDTQYF; DNA: TGTGCCAGTACCCACGGGGGAACAGATACGCAGTATTTT; D: -; V: TRBV19; size: -; J: TRBJ2-3
CDR3: CASSGLAGVEQYF; DNA: TGTGCCAGCTCGGGGCTAGCGGGGGTTGAGCAGTACTTC; D: TRBD2; V: TRBV27; size: -; J: TRBJ2-7
CDR3: CASSPSGRGQETQYF; DNA: TGTGCCAGCAGCCCAAGTGGGCGGGGGCAAGAGACCCAGTACTTC; D: TRBD2; V: TRBV7-9; size: -; J: TRBJ2-5
CDR3: CASSSLSGRAPDTQYF; DNA: TGTGCCAGCAGCTCCCTTTCCGGGAGGGCCCCGGATACGCAGTATTTT; D: TRBD2; V: TRBV7-2; size: -; J: TRBJ2-3
CDR3: CASSFRGNNEQYF; DNA: TGTGCCAGCAGTTTTAGAGGGAATAACGAGCAGTACTTC; D: -; V: TRBV28; size: -; J: TRBJ2-7
CDR3: CASSPESSYEQYF; DNA: TGTGCCAGCAGCCCAGAAAGCTCCTACGAGCAGTACTTC; D: -; V: TRBV7-9; size: -; J: TRBJ2-7
CDR3: CSVEKSQYRLPDTQYF; DNA: TGCAGCGTTGAAAAATCCCAGTATCGACTCCCAGATACGCAGTATTTT; D: -; V: TRBV29-1; size: -; J: TRBJ2-3
CDR3: CASSESSLSNQPQHF; DNA: TGCGCCAGCAGTGAGTCTTCCCTTAGCAATCAGCCCCAGCATTTT; D: -; V: TRBV10-2; size: -; J: TRBJ1-5
CDR3: CSVHPGETQYF; DNA: TGCAGCGTCCACCCAGGGGAGACCCAGTACTTC; D: -; V: TRBV29-1; size: -; J: TRBJ2-5
CDR3: CASSVGLTNEQFF; DNA: TGTGCCAGCTCCGTAGGTCTGACAAATGAGCAGTTCTTC; D: -; V: TRBV6-1; size: -; J: TRBJ2-1
CDR3: CASSLASQSDEQYF; DNA: TGTGCCAGCAGCTTAGCATCACAGTCGGACGAGCAGTACTTC; D: -; V: TRBV11-3; size: -; J: TRBJ2-7
CDR3: CAWKSWESKETQYF; DNA: TGTGCCTGGAAAAGCTGGGAGAGCAAAGAGACCCAGTACTTC; D: -; V: TRBV30; size: -; J: TRBJ2-5
CDR3: CASSEGTGSLNEQFF; DNA: TGTGCCAGCAGTGAAGGGACAGGGAGCTTGAATGAGCAGTTCTTC; D: TRBD1; V: TRBV6-1; size: -; J: TRBJ2-1
CDR3: CASSQYSNQPQHF; DNA: TGTGCCAGCAGCCAGTATAGCAATCAGCCCCAGCATTTT; D: -; V: TRBV7-9; size: -; J: TRBJ1-5
CDR3: CASSPGTSGGSYEQYF; DNA: TGTGCCAGCAGCCCGGGGACTAGCGGGGGTTCCTACGAGCAGTACTTC; D: TRBD2; V: TRBV7-9; size: -; J: TRBJ2-7
CDR3: CASSVAGTGPYNEQFF; DNA: TGTGCCAGCAGTGTAGCCGGGACAGGTCCCTACAATGAGCAGTTCTTC; D: TRBD1; V: TRBV6-1; size: -; J: TRBJ2-1
CDR3: CASNRGWGNTIYF; DNA: TGTGCCAGCAACAGGGGTTGGGGAAACACCATATATTTT; D: TRBD1; V: TRBV30; size: few; J: TRBJ1-3
CDR3: CASSLPGQGSNEKLFF; DNA: TGTGCCAGCAGCTTACCGGGACAAGGATCTAATGAAAAACTGTTTTTT; D: -; V: TRBV13; size: -; J: TRBJ1-4
CDR3: CASSLSQGFYEQYF; DNA: TGTGCCAGCAGTTTATCACAGGGATTCTACGAGCAGTACTTC; D: -; V: TRBV28; size: few; J: TRBJ2-7